Presented here are 25 T cell receptor beta chains from one specimen sequenced in a study of breast tumors, draining lymph nodes, adjacent tissues. TCRdb re-called the multiplex PCR reads with MiXCR, one entry per CDR3 protein. The table shows over 20,000 distinct CDR3 sequences, with 64% occurring only once. Material: tumor-adjacent breast tissue. Source of these receptors: a female donor with breast cancer. Some clones in this sample may be carry-over from other donors' samples.

J is TRBJ2-3 and V is TRBV12-3 or TRBV12-4; TRBD2 matches at 11 bases. This CDR3 has 15 residues. V was clipped by 7 bases and J by 3 bases; unmatched bases: 6. The CDR3, as DNA: TGTGCCAGCACCTTCCGACTAGCGGGGACAGATACGCAGTATTTT. Translating gives CASTFRLAGTDTQYF.

The CDR3 DNA is TGTGCCACCACAGGGAACACCGGGGAGCTGTTTTTT. Amino acid sequence: CATTGNTGELFF. The chain joins TRBV24-1 to TRBJ2-2; no firm D call. The V gene lost 8 bases and the J gene lost 1 base, with 4 bases spanning the gap. Germline V gene data show CDR1 as KGHDR and CDR2 as SFDVKD. The CDR3 is made up of 12 amino acids.

CDR3 DNA sequence: TGTGCCACCAGTGAATCAGGGATGTCCTACAATGAGCAGTTCTTC. Its translation: CATSESGMSYNEQFF. This chain uses TRBV24-1 with TRBJ2-1, with a possible D match to TRBD1 (5 bases). Trimming left V 4 bases short and J 1 base short, with 10 bases between. This CDR3 is 15 amino acids long. Germline values: CDR1 KGHDR, CDR2 SFDVKD.

This chain links TRBV5-4 with TRBJ1-2; 9 bases map to TRBD1. The CDR3 extends over 16 amino acids. Germline CDR1 is SGHNT and CDR2 is YYREEE (reference sequence). The V segment lost 2 bases and the J segment 2 bases; nucleotides outside the gene matches: 7. In nucleotides, the CDR3 is TGTGCCAGCAGCTTTAATCCCGGGACAGGGAACTATGGCTACACCTTC. It translates to CASSFNPGTGNYGYTF.

The chain is built from TRBV6-5 and TRBJ1-3; D unresolved. Germline V CDR1 and CDR2: MNHEY, SVGAGI. V was trimmed by 0 bases and J by 2 bases, leaving 8 bases between them. This CDR3 has 15 amino acids. CDR3 amino acids: CASSYSGSPGNTIYF. The CDR3 region has the DNA TGTGCCAGCAGTTACTCGGGCAGTCCTGGAAACACCATATATTTT.

The J gene is TRBJ2-3, the V gene TRBV5-1; 8 nucleotides align to TRBD1. The CDR3 is 16 amino acids. V lost 0 bases, J lost 2 bases, and 5 bases stayed unmatched. CDR1 and CDR2 from the germline V gene are SGHRS and YFSETQ. The CDR3 DNA follows: TGCGCCAGCAGCTTGGACGGACAGGGATACACAGATACGCAGTATTTT. Translation gives CASSLDGQGYTDTQYF.

This sequence joins TRBV9 and TRBJ2-1; D is unclear. In germline, CDR1 is SGDLS, CDR2 YYNGEE. V was clipped by 1 base and J by 3 bases, with 2 bases between them. The CDR3 loop spans 12 amino acids. CDR3 residues: CASSVNYNEQFF. In DNA, the CDR3 is TGTGCCAGCAGCGTAAACTACAATGAGCAGTTCTTC.

This chain joins TRBV6-1 and TRBJ1-2, with 8 nucleotides matching TRBD1. V lost 5 bases to trimming and J lost 8 bases; unmatched junction nucleotides: 13. Germline CDR1 reads MNHNS; CDR2 reads SASEGT. CDR3 length: 15 residues. CDR3 residues: CASSQSMGQAGGYTF. In DNA form, the CDR3 reads TGTGCCAGCAGTCAATCGATGGGACAGGCGGGAGGCTACACCTTC.

The chain has TRBV15 and TRBJ1-3, with a tentative D call TRBD1 (5 bases). V was shortened by 3 bases and J by 0 bases, with 9 bases between the two germline ends. There are 15 residues in the CDR3. Germline-derived CDR1 and CDR2 are LNHNV and YYDKDF (reference sequence). CDR3: CATSSWTPSGNTIYF. CDR3 DNA sequence: TGTGCCACCAGCAGCTGGACACCCTCTGGAAACACCATATATTTT.

This chain joins TRBV6-5 and TRBJ1-2; a weak D match, TRBD1 (5 bases). V gave up 1 base and J gave up 2 bases, with 8 bases separating them. CDR3 length: 14 residues. Germline V CDR1 and CDR2: MNHEY, SVGAGI. The CDR3 protein is CASSYLDSNYGYTF. DNA of the CDR3: TGTGCCAGCAGTTACTTAGACAGCAACTATGGCTACACCTTC.

V usage is TRBV6-4 and J usage is TRBJ2-2, with D hard to call. This CDR3 region has 14 residues. Germline V lookup: CDR1 MRHNA, CDR2 SNTAGT. V dropped 3 bases and J dropped 0 bases, with 5 bases sitting between them. The CDR3 sequence is CASSEQSNTGELFF. For the CDR3, the DNA is TGTGCCAGCAGTGAACAGTCGAACACCGGGGAGCTGTTTTTT.

V and J are TRBV19 and TRBJ2-1; 11 nucleotides agree with TRBD2. With V trimmed by 5 bases and J by 6 bases, 6 bases remained unmatched. Germline values: CDR1 LNHDA, CDR2 SQIVND (reference sequence). The CDR3 is made up of 15 amino acids. CDR3 sequence (DNA): TGTGCCAGTAGTCCGGGACTAGCGGCCCCCAATGAGCAGTTCTTC. The encoded protein is CASSPGLAAPNEQFF.

V and J are TRBV12-3 or TRBV12-4 and TRBJ1-6; 8 bases fit TRBD1. The CDR3 is 15 residues long. V shed 2 bases and J 11 bases; nucleotides not matched to a gene: 8. CDR3: CASSLCTGGPPPLHF. The CDR3 nucleotides read TGTGCCAGCAGTTTATGTACAGGGGGGCCCCCACCCCTCCACTTT.

This clonotype occurred once. V gene TRBV7-2 combines with J gene TRBJ1-6, with unresolved D. There are 14 residues in the CDR3. Germline V gene lookup returns CDR1 SGHTA and CDR2 FQGNSA. Trimming took 0 bases from V and 6 from J, leaving 6 bases between them. The CDR3 sequence: CASSLAGFNSPLHF. CDR3 nucleotides: TGTGCCAGCAGCTTAGCAGGTTTTAATTCACCCCTCCACTTT.

This clonotype was seen repeatedly, ten times or more. This sequence joins TRBV28 and TRBJ2-5, with TRBD1 as a possible D gene (5 bases). Trimming removed 6 bases at V and 5 bases at J, with 10 bases between. Germline CDR1 MDHEN, CDR2 SYDVKM. This CDR3 comprises 12 residues. CDR3 bases: TGTGCCAGCAGCCCCTGGGGCGAGACCCAGTACTTC. Residues: CASSPWGETQYF.

The chain employs TRBV29-1 and TRBJ2-7, with 7 bases matching TRBD1. Germline CDR1 reads SQVTM; CDR2 reads ANQGSEA. The CDR3 totals 15 residues. V was clipped by 0 bases and J by 2 bases; unmatched bases: 7. CDR3 residues: CSVEDRSQGTYEQYF. CDR3 DNA: TGCAGCGTTGAAGATCGATCACAGGGGACCTACGAGCAGTACTTC.

This rearrangement joins TRBV5-4 to TRBJ1-6; TRBD1 is a possible D gene (5 bases). Germline values: CDR1 SGHNT, CDR2 YYREEE (reference sequence). CDR3 size: 15 residues. Deletions cut 0 bases from V and 9 bases from J, with 13 bases between. The CDR3 bases are TGTGCCAGCAGCTTGGAGACAGAACCTCTTTCACCCCTCCACTTT. Its translation: CASSLETEPLSPLHF.

This clonotype was observed at least ten times. The chain joins TRBV6-5 to TRBJ1-2, with D maybe TRBD1 (5 bases). The germline gives CDR1 MNHEY, CDR2 SVGAGI. There are 15 residues in the CDR3. The germline V and J ends were trimmed by 5 bases and 6 bases, with 19 bases remaining between them. For the CDR3, the DNA is TGTGCCAGCAGTCACTACCCGGGACGGTCGGATGGCTACACCTTC. It translates to CASSHYPGRSDGYTF.

V gene TRBV9 combines with J gene TRBJ2-5; D is undetermined. Germline V gives CDR1 SGDLS, CDR2 YYNGEE. V was pared by 3 bases and J by 4 bases, with 16 bases between. The CDR3 extends over 15 amino acids. This chain's CDR3 is CASSAENGLGETQYF. CDR3 nucleotides: TGTGCCAGCAGCGCAGAGAACGGTCTCGGAGAGACCCAGTACTTC. Looking up the rest from reference TRBV9 and TRBJ2-5 gives the full variable domain: DSGVTQTPKHLITATGQRVTLRCSPRSGDLSVYWYQQSLDQGLQFLIQYYNGEERAKGNILERFSAQQFPDLHSELNLSSLELGDSALYFCASSAENGLGETQYFGPGTRLLVL.

With regard to this clonotype: Compared with germline, one end of the junction differs, possibly owing to a read error. J is TRBJ2-1 and V is TRBV9; D gene uncertain. The germline CDR1 and CDR2 sequences are SGDLS and YYNGEE. The CDR3 contains 15 residues. CDR3 sequence (DNA): TGTGCCAGCAGCGTGGCGACTCCCCATGACAATGAGCCGTTCTTC. Protein product: CASSVATPHDNEPFF.

This clonotype was seen just once. The CDR3: CASGIDSIVGYTF. In DNA form, the CDR3 reads TGTGCTAGTGGTATCGACAGTATCGTGGGCTACACCTTC. V gene TRBV12-5 combines with J gene TRBJ1-2; TRBD1 might be the D (5 bases). CDR1 is LGHNT, CDR2 FRNRAP, per germline. V was pared by 5 bases and J by 8 bases, with 15 bases between. This CDR3 region has 13 residues.

This clonotype was observed a handful of times. One junction end disagrees with the germline gene, perhaps due to a read error. The chain combines TRBV7-2 with TRBJ2-7; D possibly corresponds to TRBD2 (6 bases). The germline gives CDR1 SGHTA, CDR2 FQGNSA. CDR3 size: 13 residues. Written as DNA, the CDR3 is TGTGCCAGAAGCTGGGGGGTCGGACTCCCTGTGGACTTC. It is translated as CARSWGVGLPVDF.

This clonotype showed up many times. The rearrangement joins TRBV7-9 to TRBJ1-4; 7 nucleotides agree with TRBD1. CDR3 length equals 16 residues. V shed 4 bases, J shed 7 bases, and the junction held 12 bases outside the gene matches. Germline CDR1 and CDR2: SEHNR and FQNEAQ (reference sequence). The CDR3 region has the DNA TGTGCCAGCAGCTCACTTTCTGACAGGGTGGGTGAAAAACTGTTTTTT. Translated, it gives CASSSLSDRVGEKLFF.

This clonotype is judged medium-sized. V and J are TRBV5-1 and TRBJ2-1; D not resolved. This CDR3 has 13 amino acids. V lost 2 bases and J 3 bases, leaving 6 bases between the germline ends. CDR1 SGHRS and CDR2 YFSETQ come from the germline V gene. The CDR3 sequence is CASSFDDYNEQFF. The CDR3 DNA sequence: TGCGCCAGCAGCTTTGACGACTACAATGAGCAGTTCTTC.

The chain links TRBV7-8 to TRBJ2-7; D may be TRBD2 (6 bases). Trimming cost V 1 base and J 3 bases, with 13 bases left between them. CDR3 length equals 15 residues. Looked up from germline, CDR1 is SGHVS and CDR2 is FQNEAQ. CDR3 coding DNA: TGTGCCAGCAGCTTAGTGGGGCGGGAAGGCTACGAGCAGTACTTC. Encoded protein: CASSLVGREGYEQYF.